The clone carrying this T cell receptor beta chain was observed a few times. The sample's time point: pre-sensitization, week 0. As to treatment: therapeutic diphenylcyclopropenone sensitization with weekly scalp DPC. Total RNA came from unfractionated whole blood. TCRdb redid the calling of the RACE reads with MiXCR, one entry per CDR3 protein. The profile shows about 180,000 distinct CDR3 sequences, about 31% of them singletons. The data stem from a study of human T cells and chemical hapten exposure. Looking at the study overall: The sensitizer, 2% DPC, was used on around 2 cm by around 2 cm of upper inner arm skin. After 6 days, upper back 0.01% DPC patch tests were scored.

J lost 3 bases, V lost 5 bases, and 3 bases had no gene match. This CDR3 is built from 14 residues. CDR1 DFQATT and CDR2 SNEGSKA come from the germline V gene (reference sequence). The V and J genes are TRBV20-1 and TRBJ2-1, with 11 nucleotides matching TRBD2. This clonotype was sampled from a woman in her twenties or thirties with alopecia areata. Some clones in this sample may be carry-over from other donors' samples. Sequencing was performed on whole blood, taken in connection with sensitization to the hapten diphenylcyclopropenone (DPC). CDR3 nucleotide sequence: TGCAGTGCTCCGACTAGCGGGGTCTACAATGAGCAGTTCTTC. This encodes CSAPTSGVYNEQFF.